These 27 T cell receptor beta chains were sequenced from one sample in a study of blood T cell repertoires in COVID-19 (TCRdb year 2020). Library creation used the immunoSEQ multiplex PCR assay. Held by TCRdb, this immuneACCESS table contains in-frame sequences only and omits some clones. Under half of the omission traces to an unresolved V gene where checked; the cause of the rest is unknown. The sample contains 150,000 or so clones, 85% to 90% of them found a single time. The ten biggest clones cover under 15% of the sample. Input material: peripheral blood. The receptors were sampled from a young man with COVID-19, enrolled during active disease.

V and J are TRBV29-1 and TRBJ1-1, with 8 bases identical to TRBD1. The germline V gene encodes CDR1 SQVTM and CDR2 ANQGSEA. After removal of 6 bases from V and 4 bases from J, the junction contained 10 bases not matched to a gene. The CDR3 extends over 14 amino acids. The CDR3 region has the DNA TGCAGCGTGTGGGGACAGGCGGTTGGCACTGAAGCTTTCTTT. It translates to CSVWGQAVGTEAFF. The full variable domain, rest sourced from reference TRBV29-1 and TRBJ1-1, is SAVISQKPSRDICQRGTSLTIQCQVDSQVTMMFWYRQQPGQSLTLIATANQGSEATYESGFVIDKFPISRPNLTFSTLTVSNMSPEDSSIYLCSVWGQAVGTEAFFGQGTRLTVV.

The CDR3 DNA sequence: TGTGCCAGCAGCTGGACAGCTTCTAGCACAGATACGCAGTATTTT. It specifies CASSWTASSTDTQYF. The chain uses TRBV7-9 and TRBJ2-3; perhaps TRBD1 as D (6 bases). There are 15 residues in the CDR3. Germline V gene sequence: CDR1 SEHNR, CDR2 FQNEAQ (reference sequence). V dropped 4 bases and J dropped 0 bases, with 11 bases sitting between them.

The CDR3 here is CASSGRGSGRYNEQFF. CDR3 bases: TGTGCCAGCAGCGGGCGAGGGAGCGGGAGATACAATGAGCAGTTCTTC. This rearrangement joins TRBV9 to TRBJ2-1; TRBD2 aligns across 8 bases. The germline CDR1 and CDR2 sequences are SGDLS and YYNGEE. V dropped 3 bases and J dropped 4; count of bases not matched to a gene: 9. The CDR3 sequence is 16 residues long.

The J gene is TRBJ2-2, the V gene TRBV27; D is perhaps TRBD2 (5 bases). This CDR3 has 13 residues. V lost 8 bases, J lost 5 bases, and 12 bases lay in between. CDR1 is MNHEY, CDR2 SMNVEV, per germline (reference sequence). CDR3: CASGRGQTGELFF. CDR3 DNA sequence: TGTGCCAGCGGCCGAGGGCAAACCGGGGAGCTGTTTTTT.

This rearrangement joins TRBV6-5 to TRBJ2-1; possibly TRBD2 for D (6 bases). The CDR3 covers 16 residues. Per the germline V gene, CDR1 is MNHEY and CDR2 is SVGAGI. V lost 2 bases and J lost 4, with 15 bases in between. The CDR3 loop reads CASSYGVAEPYNEQFF. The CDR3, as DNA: TGTGCCAGCAGTTACGGGGTAGCGGAGCCTTACAATGAGCAGTTCTTC.

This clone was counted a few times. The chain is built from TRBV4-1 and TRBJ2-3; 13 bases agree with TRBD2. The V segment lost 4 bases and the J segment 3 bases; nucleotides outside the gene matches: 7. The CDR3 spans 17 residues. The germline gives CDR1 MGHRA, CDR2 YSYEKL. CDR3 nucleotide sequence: TGCGCCAGCAGCCCCCCCGGGACTAGCGGGAAAACAGATACGCAGTATTTT. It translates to CASSPPGTSGKTDTQYF.

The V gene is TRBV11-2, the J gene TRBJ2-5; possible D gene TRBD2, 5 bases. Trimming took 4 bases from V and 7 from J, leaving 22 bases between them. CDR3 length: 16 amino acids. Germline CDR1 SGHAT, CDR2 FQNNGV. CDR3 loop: CASSSRFWGDRATQYF. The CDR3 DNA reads TGTGCCAGCAGCTCCAGGTTTTGGGGAGATCGGGCGACCCAGTACTTC.

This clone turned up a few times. As DNA, the CDR3 is TGTGCCAGCAGTTTCGACCTGACAGGGACCTATGGCTACACCTTC. Its protein product is CASSFDLTGTYGYTF. The chain carries TRBV6-6 and TRBJ1-2, with 7 bases identical to TRBD1. Trimming at V came to 4 bases and at J to 4 bases, leaving 9 bases not matched to a gene. The CDR3 runs 15 residues. CDR1 MNHNY and CDR2 SVGAGI come from the germline V gene (reference sequence).

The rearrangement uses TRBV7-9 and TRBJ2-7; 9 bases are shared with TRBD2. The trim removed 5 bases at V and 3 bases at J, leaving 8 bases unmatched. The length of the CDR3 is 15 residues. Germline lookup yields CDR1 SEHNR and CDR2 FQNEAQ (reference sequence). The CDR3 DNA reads TGTGCCAGCAGCGTTAGCGGGAGACCTTTCTACGAGCAGTACTTC. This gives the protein CASSVSGRPFYEQYF. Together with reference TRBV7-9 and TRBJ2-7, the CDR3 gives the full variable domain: DTGVSQNPRHKITKRGQNVTFRCDPISEHNRLYWYRQTLGQGPEFLTYFQNEAQLEKSRLLSDRFSAERPKGSFSTLEIQRTEQGDSAMYLCASSVSGRPFYEQYFGPGTRLTVT.

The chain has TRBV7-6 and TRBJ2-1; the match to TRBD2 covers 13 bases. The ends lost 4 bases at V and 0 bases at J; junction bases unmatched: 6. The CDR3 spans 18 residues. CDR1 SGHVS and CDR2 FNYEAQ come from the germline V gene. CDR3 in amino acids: CASSSRTSGSGSYNEQFF. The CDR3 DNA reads TGTGCCAGCAGCTCTAGGACTAGCGGGAGTGGCTCCTACAATGAGCAGTTCTTC.

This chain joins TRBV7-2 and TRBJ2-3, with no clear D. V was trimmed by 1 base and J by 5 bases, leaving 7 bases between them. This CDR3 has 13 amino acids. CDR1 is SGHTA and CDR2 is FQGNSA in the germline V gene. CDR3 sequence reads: CASSLVGKDTQYF. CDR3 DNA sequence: TGTGCCAGCAGCTTAGTGGGCAAAGATACGCAGTATTTT.

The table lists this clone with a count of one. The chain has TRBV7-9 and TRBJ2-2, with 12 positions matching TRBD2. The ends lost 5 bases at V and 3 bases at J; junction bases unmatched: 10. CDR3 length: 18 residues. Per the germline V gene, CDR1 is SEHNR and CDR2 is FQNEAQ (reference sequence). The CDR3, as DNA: TGTGCCAGCAGCCCGGTAGGGACTAGCGGGCCTTACACCGGGGAGCTGTTTTTT. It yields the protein CASSPVGTSGPYTGELFF.

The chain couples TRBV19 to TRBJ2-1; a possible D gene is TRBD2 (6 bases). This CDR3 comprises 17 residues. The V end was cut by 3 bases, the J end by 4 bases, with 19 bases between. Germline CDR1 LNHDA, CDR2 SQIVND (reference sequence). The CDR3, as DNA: TGTGCCAGTAGTATGACAGCGGGCTCCCCACTTTACAATGAGCAGTTCTTC. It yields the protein CASSMTAGSPLYNEQFF. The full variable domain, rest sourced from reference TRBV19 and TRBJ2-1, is DGGITQSPKYLFRKEGQNVTLSCEQNLNHDAMYWYRQDPGQGLRLIYYSQIVNDFQKGDIAEGYSVSREKKESFPLTVTSAQKNPTAFYLCASSMTAGSPLYNEQFFGPGTRLTVL.

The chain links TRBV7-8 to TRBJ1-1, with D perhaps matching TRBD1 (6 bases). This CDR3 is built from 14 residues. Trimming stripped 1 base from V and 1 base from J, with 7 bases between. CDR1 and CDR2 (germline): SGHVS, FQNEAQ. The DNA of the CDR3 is TGTGCCAGCAGCTTAGGGACAGCGAACACTGAAGCTTTCTTT. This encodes CASSLGTANTEAFF.

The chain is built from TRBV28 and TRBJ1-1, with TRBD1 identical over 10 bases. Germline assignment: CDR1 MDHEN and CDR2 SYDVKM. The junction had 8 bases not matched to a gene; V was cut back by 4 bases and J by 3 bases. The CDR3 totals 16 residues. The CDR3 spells CASSSPGQGWDTEAFF. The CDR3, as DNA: TGTGCCAGCAGTTCCCCGGGACAGGGGTGGGACACTGAAGCTTTCTTT.

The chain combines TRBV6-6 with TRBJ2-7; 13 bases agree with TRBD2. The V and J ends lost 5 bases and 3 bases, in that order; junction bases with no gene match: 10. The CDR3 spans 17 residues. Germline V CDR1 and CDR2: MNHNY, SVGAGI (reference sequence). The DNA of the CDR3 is TGTGCCAGCAGTCCGACTAGCGGGAGGCCGACCGGCTACGAGCAGTACTTC. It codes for CASSPTSGRPTGYEQYF.

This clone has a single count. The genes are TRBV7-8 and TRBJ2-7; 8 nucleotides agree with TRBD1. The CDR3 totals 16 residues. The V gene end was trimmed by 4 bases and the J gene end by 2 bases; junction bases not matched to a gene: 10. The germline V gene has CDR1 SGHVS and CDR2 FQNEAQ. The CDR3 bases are TGTGCCAGCAGCTCCCCAAGGCAGGGGGCGACCTACGAGCAGTACTTC. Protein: CASSSPRQGATYEQYF. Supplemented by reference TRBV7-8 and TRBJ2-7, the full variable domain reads GAGVSQSPRYKVAKRGQDVALRCDPISGHVSLFWYQQALGQGPEFLTYFQNEAQLDKSGLPSDRFFAERPEGSVSTLKIQRTQQEDSAVYLCASSSPRQGATYEQYFGPGTRLTVT.

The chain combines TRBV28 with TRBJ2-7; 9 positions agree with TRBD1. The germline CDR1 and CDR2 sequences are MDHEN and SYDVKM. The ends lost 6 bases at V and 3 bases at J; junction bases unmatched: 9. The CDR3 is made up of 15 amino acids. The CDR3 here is CASSSLGTGNYEQYF. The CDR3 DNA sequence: TGTGCCAGCAGCTCCCTAGGGACAGGGAACTACGAGCAGTACTTC.

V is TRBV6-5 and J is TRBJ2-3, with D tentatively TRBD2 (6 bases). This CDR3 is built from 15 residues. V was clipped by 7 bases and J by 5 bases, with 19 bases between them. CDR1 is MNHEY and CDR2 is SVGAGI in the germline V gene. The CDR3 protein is CASTRGGVGGDTQYF. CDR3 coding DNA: TGTGCCAGCACGAGGGGCGGGGTCGGGGGAGATACGCAGTATTTT.

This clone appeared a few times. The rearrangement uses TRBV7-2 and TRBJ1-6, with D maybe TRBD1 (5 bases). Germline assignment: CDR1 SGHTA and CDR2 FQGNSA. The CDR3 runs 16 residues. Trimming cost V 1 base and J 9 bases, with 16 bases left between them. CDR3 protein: CASSLGVGGNISPLHF. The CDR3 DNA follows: TGTGCCAGCAGCTTAGGAGTCGGGGGAAATATTTCACCCCTCCACTTT.

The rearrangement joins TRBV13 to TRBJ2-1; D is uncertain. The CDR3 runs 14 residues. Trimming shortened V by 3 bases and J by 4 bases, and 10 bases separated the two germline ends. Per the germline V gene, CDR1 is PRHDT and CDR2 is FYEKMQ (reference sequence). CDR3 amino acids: CASSFGHAYNEQFF. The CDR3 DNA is TGTGCCAGCAGCTTTGGGCATGCTTACAATGAGCAGTTCTTC. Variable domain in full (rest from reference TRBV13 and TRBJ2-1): AAGVIQSPRHLIKEKRETATLKCYPIPRHDTVYWYQQGPGQDPQFLISFYEKMQSDKGSIPDRFSAQQFSDYHSELNMSSLELGDSALYFCASSFGHAYNEQFFGPGTRLTVL.

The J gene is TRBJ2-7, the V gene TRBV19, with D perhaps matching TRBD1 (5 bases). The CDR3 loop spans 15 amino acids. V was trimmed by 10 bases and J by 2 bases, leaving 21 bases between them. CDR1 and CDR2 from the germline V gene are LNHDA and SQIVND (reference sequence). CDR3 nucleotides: TGTGCCACCTCCACCGCCTTATTGACAGCCTACGAGCAGTACTTC. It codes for CATSTALLTAYEQYF.

The CDR3 sequence: CASSNPGQDEKLFF. The CDR3, as DNA: TGTGCCAGCAGTAATCCGGGACAGGATGAAAAACTGTTTTTT. V usage is TRBV6-6 and J usage is TRBJ1-4, with TRBD1 matching over 8 bases. V was clipped by 5 bases and J by 6 bases; unmatched bases: 5. The CDR3 runs to 14 residues. CDR1 is MNHNY and CDR2 is SVGAGI in the germline V gene (reference sequence).

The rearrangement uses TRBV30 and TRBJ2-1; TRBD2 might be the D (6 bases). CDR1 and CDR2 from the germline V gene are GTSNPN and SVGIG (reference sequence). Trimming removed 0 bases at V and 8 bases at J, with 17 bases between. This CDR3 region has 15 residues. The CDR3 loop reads CAWSVSSGPADEQFF. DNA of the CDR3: TGTGCCTGGAGTGTATCGAGCGGGCCGGCGGATGAGCAGTTCTTC.

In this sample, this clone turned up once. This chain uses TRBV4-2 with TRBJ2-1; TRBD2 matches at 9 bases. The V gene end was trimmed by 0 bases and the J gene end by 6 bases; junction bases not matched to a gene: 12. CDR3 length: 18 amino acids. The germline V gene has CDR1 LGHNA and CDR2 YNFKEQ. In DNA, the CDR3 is TGTGCCAGCAGCCAAGATTTAAGTTTAGCGGGAGAGGGCAATGAGCAGTTCTTC. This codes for CASSQDLSLAGEGNEQFF.

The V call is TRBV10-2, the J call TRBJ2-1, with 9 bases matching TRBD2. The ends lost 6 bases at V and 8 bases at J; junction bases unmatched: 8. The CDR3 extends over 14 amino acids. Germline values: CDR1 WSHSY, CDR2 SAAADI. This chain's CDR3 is CASSQAGGGDEQFF. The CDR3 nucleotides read TGCGCCAGCAGCCAAGCGGGAGGCGGCGATGAGCAGTTCTTC.

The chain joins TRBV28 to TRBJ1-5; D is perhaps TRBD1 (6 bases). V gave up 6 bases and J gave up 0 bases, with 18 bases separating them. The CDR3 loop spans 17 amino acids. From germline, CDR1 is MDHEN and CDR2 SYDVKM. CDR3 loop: CASSLSTGPYSNQPQHF. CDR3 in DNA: TGTGCCAGCAGCCTCTCGACAGGTCCATATAGCAATCAGCCCCAGCATTTT.